Below, 7 T cell receptor beta chains from the same sample are listed, as sequenced in a study of TIL therapy for anti-PD-1-resistant metastatic lung cancer. Described time point: pre-treatment sample, taken before nivolumab and TIL therapy. The immunoSEQ assay was v3. Clones were sequenced by immunoSEQ multiplex PCR, and TCRdb holds only the in-frame ones, with some missing. The sample lists approximately 20,000 clones, around 79% seen once, with 7% to 9% in the top ten. Source: blood, taken at baseline. Receptors were obtained from a person aged 30 to 80 with non-small cell lung cancer.

V usage is TRBV6-2 or TRBV6-3 and J usage is TRBJ1-2, with 9 bases matching TRBD1. The CDR3 spans 17 residues. J lost 8 bases, V lost 5 bases, and 18 bases had no gene match. Germline CDR1 MNHEY, CDR2 SVGEGT. The CDR3 is CASSRFLPGQGGRGYTF. CDR3 nucleotides: TGTGCCAGCAGTCGGTTCCTTCCGGGACAGGGAGGAAGGGGCTACACCTTC.

CDR3 nucleotides: TGTGCCAGCGCGACATCTGGGGCCAACGTCCTGACTTTC. Translation: CASATSGANVLTF. The rearrangement links TRBV7-8 to TRBJ2-6; no firm D call. Trimming removed 8 bases at V and 1 base at J, with 6 bases between. CDR1 is SGHVS and CDR2 is FQNEAQ in the germline V gene. The CDR3 has 13 residues.

This sequence joins TRBV5-1 and TRBJ2-7; 10 nucleotides align to TRBD2. J was trimmed by 2 bases and V by 0 bases; bases with no gene match: 2. The V gene's germline CDR1 is SGHRS and CDR2 YFSETQ. The CDR3 is 15 amino acids. The CDR3 DNA sequence: TGCGCCAGCAGCTTGGTAGCGGGGGGACCCTACGAGCAGTACTTC. It encodes CASSLVAGGPYEQYF.

The rearrangement links TRBV27 to TRBJ2-1; TRBD2 aligns across 8 bases. Germline CDR1 MNHEY, CDR2 SMNVEV (reference sequence). Germline trimming cut 7 bases from V and 5 bases from J; bases unmatched to any gene: 10. The CDR3 sequence is 15 residues long. For the CDR3, the DNA is TGTGCCAGCACGGGGAGATCGGGAGGGAACAATGAGCAGTTCTTC. It is translated as CASTGRSGGNNEQFF.

The gene calls are TRBV7-3 and TRBJ1-2; maybe TRBD1 (6 bases). V gave up 5 bases and J gave up 3 bases, with 10 bases separating them. Germline V CDR1 and CDR2: SGHTA, FQGTGA. The CDR3 covers 13 residues. DNA of the CDR3: TGTGCCAGCAGCCTGGACAGACACTATGGCTACACCTTC. It translates to CASSLDRHYGYTF.

This sequence joins TRBV10-3 and TRBJ2-2, with 8 bases identical to TRBD2. The CDR3 loop spans 15 amino acids. Germline-derived CDR1 and CDR2 are ENHRY and SYGVKD. J gave up 1 base and V 8 bases, and 6 bases lay outside the gene matches. The CDR3 DNA follows: TGTGCCATCCCGGCGGGGGGAGGGAACACCGGGGAGCTGTTTTTT. Translation: CAIPAGGGNTGELFF.

This chain joins TRBV27 and TRBJ2-1; D may match TRBD1 or TRBD2 (5 bases each). This CDR3 spans 15 amino acids. The V end was cut by 4 bases, the J end by 5 bases, with 15 bases between. Looked up from germline, CDR1 is MNHEY and CDR2 is SMNVEV (reference sequence). The DNA of the CDR3 is TGTGCCAGCAGTTCCCGGGACCTAGGCGACAATGAGCAGTTCTTC. Translation: CASSSRDLGDNEQFF.